This T cell receptor (beta chain) was captured in a study of blood T cell repertoires in COVID-19. Study as a whole: The United States, Italy and Spain supplied acute and convalescent COVID-19 samples. T cells, B-cell-depleted T cells, or PBMCs supplied cDNA or gDNA.

CDR1 and CDR2 (germline): SGHRS, YFSETQ. V was trimmed by 0 bases and J by 0 bases, leaving 6 bases between them. CDR3 length equals 15 residues. Per the study methods: Estimation of nucleated cell counts relied on the amplification of reference gene primers. Measured with immunoSEQ multiplex PCR; TCRdb has only the in-frame clones, and not every one. Clonal size and the V and J genes are those of that table, whereas D and trimming came from the DNA. The sample consists of about 300,000 clones, around 88% of them appearing once. Sequenced sample: peripheral blood. This sequence was found in a woman aged 25 to 39 who had recovered from COVID-19. The chain employs TRBV5-1 and TRBJ1-4; D ambiguous. CDR3 sequence reads: CASSLASATNEKLFF. The CDR3 DNA reads TGCGCCAGCAGCTTGGCGAGTGCAACTAATGAAAAACTGTTTTTT.